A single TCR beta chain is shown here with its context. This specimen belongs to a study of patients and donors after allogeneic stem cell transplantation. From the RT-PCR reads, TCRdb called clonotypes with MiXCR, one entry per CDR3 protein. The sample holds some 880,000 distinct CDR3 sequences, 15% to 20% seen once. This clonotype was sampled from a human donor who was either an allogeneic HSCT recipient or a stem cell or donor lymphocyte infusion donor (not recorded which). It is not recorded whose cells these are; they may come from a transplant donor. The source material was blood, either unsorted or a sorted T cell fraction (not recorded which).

The CDR3 reads CASSKDTPNTEAFF. CDR3 DNA: TGCGCCAGCAGCAAGGACACCCCGAACACTGAAGCTTTCTTT. The J gene is TRBJ1-1, the V gene TRBV4-1; D is possibly TRBD1 (5 bases). This CDR3 is 14 amino acids long. Trimming took 5 bases from V and 1 from J, leaving 11 bases between them. Looked up from germline, CDR1 is MGHRA and CDR2 is YSYEKL.